Below, 10 T cell receptor beta chains from the same sample are listed, as sequenced in a study of OX40 agonist ivuxolimab in advanced cancers. This table comes from immunoSEQ multiplex PCR, and its TCRdb copy is limited to in-frame clones, with some not included. In the table there are 65,000 to 80,000 clones, roughly 84% of which are singletons. The sequencing here drew on CD4+ or CD8+ T cells sorted from blood, taken in a trial of the OX40 agonist ivuxolimab. These receptors were taken from an adult with an advanced solid tumor such as melanoma, head and neck, liver or kidney cancer.

This rearrangement joins TRBV5-6 to TRBJ2-1; 7 nucleotides align to TRBD1. The CDR3 has 12 amino acids. Germline CDR1 and CDR2: SGHDT and YYEEEE. After removal of 4 bases from V and 9 bases from J, the junction contained 4 bases not matched to a gene. The chain's CDR3 is CASSRQGSEQFF. In DNA, the CDR3 is TGTGCCAGCAGCCGACAGGGATCTGAGCAGTTCTTC.

The table lists this clone with a few counts. CDR3 sequence reads: CASRPGAVETQYF. Written as DNA, the CDR3 is TGTGCCAGCAGGCCTGGGGCGGTCGAGACCCAGTACTTC. The chain employs TRBV27 and TRBJ2-5; D is perhaps TRBD1 (5 bases). Germline CDR1 MNHEY, CDR2 SMNVEV (reference sequence). V lost 6 bases and J lost 5, with 13 bases in between. The CDR3 is 13 amino acids.

The chain joins TRBV6-1 to TRBJ1-5; weak D call: TRBD1 (6 bases). The CDR3 loop spans 14 amino acids. Germline CDR1 is MNHNS and CDR2 is SASEGT. The V gene lost 2 bases and the J gene lost 7 bases, with 12 bases spanning the gap. The CDR3 protein is CASSEMGGAQPQHF. The CDR3 DNA follows: TGTGCCAGCAGTGAAATGGGGGGGGCCCAGCCCCAGCATTTT.

The CDR3 sequence is CASSYLSRTEAFF. The CDR3 region has the DNA TGTGCCAGCAGTTACCTATCCCGCACTGAAGCTTTCTTT. This chain links TRBV6-5 with TRBJ1-1; no clear D. The CDR3 extends over 13 amino acids. Trimming removed 2 bases at V and 4 bases at J, with 8 bases between. The germline V gene has CDR1 MNHEY and CDR2 SVGAGI.

This chain uses TRBV5-1 with TRBJ2-5; TRBD2 agrees at 9 bases. V was pared by 4 bases and J by 2 bases, with 6 bases of the junction left unmatched. CDR3 length equals 15 residues. Germline V gene lookup returns CDR1 SGHRS and CDR2 YFSETQ. CDR3 coding DNA: TGCGCCAGCAGCCTTAGCGGGAGCCCTCAAGAGACCCAGTACTTC. Residues: CASSLSGSPQETQYF.

The V gene is TRBV19, the J gene TRBJ1-5; D is unclear. The CDR3 loop spans 16 amino acids. Trimming left V 6 bases short and J 6 bases short, with 21 bases between. The germline V gene encodes CDR1 LNHDA and CDR2 SQIVND (reference sequence). DNA for the CDR3: TGTGCCAGTAGGTCCCTCCTGGCAGAAACGACTCAGCCCCAGCATTTT. The encoded protein is CASRSLLAETTQPQHF. The whole variable domain, remainder taken from reference TRBV19 and TRBJ1-5, is DGGITQSPKYLFRKEGQNVTLSCEQNLNHDAMYWYRQDPGQGLRLIYYSQIVNDFQKGDIAEGYSVSREKKESFPLTVTSAQKNPTAFYLCASRSLLAETTQPQHFGDGTRLSIL.

This clone was detected once. The gene calls are TRBV28 and TRBJ1-2, with D hard to call. Trimming removed 3 bases at V and 7 bases at J, with 9 bases between. The CDR3 runs 12 residues. Germline-derived CDR1 and CDR2 are MDHEN and SYDVKM. CDR3 amino acids: CASSLRIGGYTF. In DNA form, the CDR3 reads TGTGCCAGCAGTTTGCGGATCGGTGGCTACACCTTC.

The chain has TRBV5-5 and TRBJ2-6; D is possibly TRBD1 (5 bases). CDR1 SGHKS and CDR2 YYEKEE come from the germline V gene (reference sequence). The V gene lost 4 bases and the J gene lost 0 bases, with 11 bases spanning the gap. CDR3 length: 16 residues. As DNA, the CDR3 is TGTGCCAGCAGCCCGGACACCCCCTCTGGGGCCAACGTCCTGACTTTC. It is translated as CASSPDTPSGANVLTF.

The rearrangement links TRBV18 to TRBJ1-3; the match to TRBD1 covers 9 bases. The CDR3 sequence is 16 residues long. The V segment lost 5 bases and the J segment 2 bases; nucleotides outside the gene matches: 7. Germline loops: CDR1 KGHSH, CDR2 LQKENI. CDR3 in amino acids: CASSSQGALTGNTIYF. CDR3 nucleotide sequence: TGTGCCAGCTCATCACAGGGGGCGCTTACTGGAAACACCATATATTTT.

The genes are TRBV10-2 and TRBJ1-4, with TRBD1 as a possible D gene (6 bases). There are 15 residues in the CDR3. Trimming shortened V by 3 bases and J by 1 base, and 9 bases separated the two germline ends. The germline V gene has CDR1 WSHSY and CDR2 SAAADI. CDR3 coding DNA: TGCGCCAGCAGTGACTCACAGGGAACTAATGAAAAACTGTTTTTT. It specifies CASSDSQGTNEKLFF.